These 4 T cell receptor beta chains came from one sample sequenced in a study of blood T cell repertoires in COVID-19. Clones were read by immunoSEQ multiplex PCR, and TCRdb kept only the in-frame ones, dropping some. The table shows approximately 230,000 clones, with around 83% occurring only once. Sequencing input: peripheral blood. Receptor source: a man older than 75 with acute or convalescent COVID-19.

This sequence joins TRBV18 and TRBJ1-1, with D tentatively TRBD1 (5 bases). Germline CDR1 KGHSH, CDR2 LQKENI. V gave up 3 bases and J gave up 7 bases, with 15 bases separating them. This CDR3 has 14 residues. The CDR3 sequence: CASSPVGAFIEAFF. As DNA, the CDR3 is TGTGCCAGCTCACCGGTAGGGGCCTTTATTGAAGCTTTCTTT. The whole variable domain, remainder taken from reference TRBV18 and TRBJ1-1, is NAGVMQNPRHLVRRRGQEARLRCSPMKGHSHVYWYRQLPEEGLKFMVYLQKENIIDESGMPKERFSAEFPKEGPSILRIQQVVRGDSAAYFCASSPVGAFIEAFFGQGTRLTVV.

This chain links TRBV2 with TRBJ2-7; possibly TRBD2 for D (5 bases). The germline gives CDR1 SNHLY, CDR2 FYNNEI. The V end lost 5 bases, the J end lost 3 bases, and 17 bases lay between the germline ends. The CDR3 runs to 15 residues. CDR3 residues: CASSLLAGGVYEQYF. The CDR3 DNA follows: TGTGCCAGCAGTCTGCTTGCGGGCGGAGTCTACGAGCAGTACTTC.

The gene calls are TRBV12-5 and TRBJ2-5; TRBD2 aligns across 7 bases. V was clipped by 8 bases and J by 7 bases; unmatched bases: 16. CDR1 and CDR2 (germline): LGHNT, FRNRAP. The CDR3 has 15 amino acids. The CDR3 DNA reads as TGTGCTAGTTCACCTTTGGGCGGGAGTCGGGGGACCCAGTACTTC. Translated: CASSPLGGSRGTQYF.

The chain links TRBV7-2 to TRBJ1-3; the D is unclear. The CDR3 runs 16 residues. Germline values: CDR1 SGHTA, CDR2 FQGNSA. Trimming left V 1 base short and J 0 bases short, with 10 bases between. Written as DNA, the CDR3 is TGTGCCAGCAGCTTAGTGGGCGGGAGCTCTGGAAACACCATATATTTT. It encodes CASSLVGGSSGNTIYF.